The clone carrying this TCR beta chain came up a few times. The antigen is unknown. The sample belongs to a study of CD8 T cells in ankylosing spondylitis. Study outcomes and limitations: A TCR beta motif of several highly homologous variants seemed to mark ankylosing spondylitis blood. Enrichment of disease-linked clones was reportedly significant in matched ankylosing spondylitis synovial fluid.

The CDR3 sequence is 13 residues long. V lost 4 bases and J 4 bases, leaving 8 bases between the germline ends. Looked up from germline, CDR1 is KGHSH and CDR2 is LQKENI. Molecular-barcoded quantitative 5'-RACE produced these TCR beta libraries. TCRdb analysed the 5' RACE reads with MiXCR anew, one entry per CDR3 protein. The table has roughly 240,000 distinct CDR3 sequences, more than 25% seen once; the top ten hold around 4.2%. Sequencing used blood, either unsorted or a sorted T cell fraction (not recorded which). V gene TRBV18 combines with J gene TRBJ1-5; D remains unclear. The sequence came from a male donor with ankylosing spondylitis or in good health (not recorded which). CDR3 sequence (DNA): TGTGCCAGCTCACGACTAACTAATCAGCCCCAGCATTTT. Translated: CASSRLTNQPQHF. The full variable domain, completed using reference TRBV18 and TRBJ1-5, is NAGVMQNPRHLVRRRGQEARLRCSPMKGHSHVYWYRQLPEEGLKFMVYLQKENIIDESGMPKERFSAEFPKEGPSILRIQQVVRGDSAAYFCASSRLTNQPQHFGDGTRLSIL.